Sequencing of this T cell receptor beta chain was carried out in a study of blood T cell repertoires in COVID-19. Study details: PBMCs, B-cell-depleted T cells, or T cells provided the cDNA or gDNA that made up the material.

Sequenced by immunoSEQ multiplex PCR; TCRdb stores in-frame clones only, minus some. The table lists tens of thousands of clones, over 75% of them singletons. The specimen was peripheral blood. This TCR was recovered from a human donor in a cohort sampled during active COVID-19.

For the CDR3, the DNA is TGTGCCAGCAGTTTGCTAGCGGGGATGCCCTACAATGAGCAGTTCTTC. It yields the protein CASSLLAGMPYNEQFF. V gene TRBV27 combines with J gene TRBJ2-1; 9 bases map to TRBD2. This CDR3 is built from 16 residues. The V segment lost 3 bases and the J segment 2 bases; nucleotides outside the gene matches: 5. Germline V lookup: CDR1 MNHEY, CDR2 SMNVEV (reference sequence).